This T cell receptor (beta chain) was obtained from a study of OX40 agonist ivuxolimab in advanced cancers. Profiled with immunoSEQ multiplex PCR; TCRdb holds only in-frame clones, not every one. This sample has about 65,000 clones, with more than 80% found just once. The CDR3 consists of 12 residues. With 3 bases removed from V and 2 bases from J, the gap between germline ends came to 5 bases. CDR1 and CDR2 (germline): SGDLS, YYNGEE. Notes on this clone: The same CDR3 can be traced to other DNA sequences in this sample.

The receptor was derived from an adult with an advanced solid tumor such as melanoma, head and neck, liver or kidney cancer. J is TRBJ2-5 and V is TRBV9; no clear D gene. The sample consisted of CD4+ or CD8+ T cells sorted from blood, taken in a trial of the OX40 agonist ivuxolimab. The DNA for the CDR3 is TGTGCCAGCAGCGCCGGACAAGAGACCCAGTACTTC. Translation gives CASSAGQETQYF.